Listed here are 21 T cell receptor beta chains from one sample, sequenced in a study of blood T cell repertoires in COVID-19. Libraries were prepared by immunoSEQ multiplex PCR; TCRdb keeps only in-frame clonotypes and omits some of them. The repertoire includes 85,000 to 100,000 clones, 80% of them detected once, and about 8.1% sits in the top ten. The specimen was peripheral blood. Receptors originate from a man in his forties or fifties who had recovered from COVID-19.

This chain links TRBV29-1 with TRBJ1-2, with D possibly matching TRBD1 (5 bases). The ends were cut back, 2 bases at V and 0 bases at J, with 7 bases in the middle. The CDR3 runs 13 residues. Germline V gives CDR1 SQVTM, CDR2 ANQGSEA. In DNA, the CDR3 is TGCAGCGTTGAACAGGGATCTAACTATGGCTACACCTTC. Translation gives CSVEQGSNYGYTF.

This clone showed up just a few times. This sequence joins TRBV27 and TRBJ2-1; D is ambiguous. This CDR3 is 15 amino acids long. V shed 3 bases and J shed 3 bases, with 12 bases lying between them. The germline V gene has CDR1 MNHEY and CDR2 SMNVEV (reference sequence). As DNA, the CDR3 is TGTGCCAGCAGTTTCCGGTTAGAACTCTACAATGAGCAGTTCTTC. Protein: CASSFRLELYNEQFF.

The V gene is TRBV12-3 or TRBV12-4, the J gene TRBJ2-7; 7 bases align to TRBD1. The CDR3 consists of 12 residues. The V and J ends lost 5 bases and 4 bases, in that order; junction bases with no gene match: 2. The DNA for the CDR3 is TGTGCCAGCAGTGCGGACAGGTACGAGCAGTACTTC. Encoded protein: CASSADRYEQYF.

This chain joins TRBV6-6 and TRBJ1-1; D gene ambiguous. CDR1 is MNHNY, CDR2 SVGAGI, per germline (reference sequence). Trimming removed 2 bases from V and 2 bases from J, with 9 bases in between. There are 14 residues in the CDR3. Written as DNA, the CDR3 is TGTGCCAGCAGTTACGAAGAGGGAAACACTGAAGCTTTCTTT. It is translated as CASSYEEGNTEAFF.

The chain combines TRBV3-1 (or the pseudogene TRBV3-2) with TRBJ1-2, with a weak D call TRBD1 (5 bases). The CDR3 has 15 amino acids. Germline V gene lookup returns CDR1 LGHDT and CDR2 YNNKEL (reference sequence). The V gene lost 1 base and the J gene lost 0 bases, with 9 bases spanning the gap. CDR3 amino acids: CASSQAAGPNYGYTF. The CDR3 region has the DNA TGTGCCAGCAGCCAAGCGGCAGGGCCTAACTATGGCTACACCTTC.

The CDR3 bases are TGCGCCAGCAGCCTTGGGCAGGGCGGAGACTACACCTTC. Protein: CASSLGQGGDYTF. The V call is TRBV5-1, the J call TRBJ1-2; D is possibly TRBD1 (5 bases). This CDR3 is built from 13 residues. Trimming pared 4 bases from V and 10 bases from J, leaving 17 bases between. Germline CDR1 SGHRS, CDR2 YFSETQ.

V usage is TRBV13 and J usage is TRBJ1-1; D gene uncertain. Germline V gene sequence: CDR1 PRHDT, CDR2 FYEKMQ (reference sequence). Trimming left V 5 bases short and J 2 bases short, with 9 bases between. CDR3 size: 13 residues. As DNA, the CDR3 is TGTGCCAGCAGCCGAACCTATAACACTGAAGCTTTCTTT. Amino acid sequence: CASSRTYNTEAFF.

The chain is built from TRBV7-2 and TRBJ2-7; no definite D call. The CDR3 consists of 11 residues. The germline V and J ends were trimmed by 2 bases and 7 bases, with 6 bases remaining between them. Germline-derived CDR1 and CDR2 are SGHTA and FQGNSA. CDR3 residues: CASSLMSEQYF. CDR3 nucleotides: TGTGCCAGCAGCTTAATGAGTGAGCAGTACTTC.

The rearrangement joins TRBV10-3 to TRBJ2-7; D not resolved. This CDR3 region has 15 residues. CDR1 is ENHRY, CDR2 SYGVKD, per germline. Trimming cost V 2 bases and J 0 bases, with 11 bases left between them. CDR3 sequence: CAISEGLPDSYEQYF. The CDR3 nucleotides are TGTGCCATCAGTGAGGGGCTACCGGACTCCTACGAGCAGTACTTC.

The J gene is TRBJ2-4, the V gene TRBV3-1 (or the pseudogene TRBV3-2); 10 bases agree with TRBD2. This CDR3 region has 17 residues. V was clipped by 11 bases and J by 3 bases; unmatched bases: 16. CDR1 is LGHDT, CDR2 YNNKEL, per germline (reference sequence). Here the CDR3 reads CAAASVSGGYDKNIQYF. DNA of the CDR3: TGTGCCGCGGCGTCTGTTAGCGGGGGGTACGACAAAAACATTCAGTACTTC.

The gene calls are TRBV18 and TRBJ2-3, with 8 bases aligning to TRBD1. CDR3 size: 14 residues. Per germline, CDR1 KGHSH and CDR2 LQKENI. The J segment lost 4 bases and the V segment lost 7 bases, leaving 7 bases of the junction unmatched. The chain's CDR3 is CASLSGGGSDTQYF. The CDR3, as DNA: TGTGCCAGCTTATCAGGGGGCGGATCAGATACGCAGTATTTT.

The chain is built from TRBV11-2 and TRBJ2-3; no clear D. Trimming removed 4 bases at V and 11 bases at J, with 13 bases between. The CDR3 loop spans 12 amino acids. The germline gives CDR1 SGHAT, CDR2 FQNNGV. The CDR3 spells CASSSSVLWQYF. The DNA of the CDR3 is TGTGCCAGCAGCTCATCGGTCCTTTGGCAGTATTTT.

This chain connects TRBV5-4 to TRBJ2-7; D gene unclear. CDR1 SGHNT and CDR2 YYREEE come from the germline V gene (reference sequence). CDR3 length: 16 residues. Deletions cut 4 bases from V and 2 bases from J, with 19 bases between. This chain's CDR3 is CASSPRRSLKAYEQYF. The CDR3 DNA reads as TGTGCCAGCAGCCCCCGCCGGAGTCTGAAGGCCTACGAGCAGTACTTC. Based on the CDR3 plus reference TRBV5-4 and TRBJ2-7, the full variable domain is ETGVTQSPTHLIKTRGQQVTLRCSSQSGHNTVSWYQQALGQGPQFIFQYYREEENGRGNFPPRFSGLQFPNYSSELNVNALELDDSALYLCASSPRRSLKAYEQYFGPGTRLTVT.

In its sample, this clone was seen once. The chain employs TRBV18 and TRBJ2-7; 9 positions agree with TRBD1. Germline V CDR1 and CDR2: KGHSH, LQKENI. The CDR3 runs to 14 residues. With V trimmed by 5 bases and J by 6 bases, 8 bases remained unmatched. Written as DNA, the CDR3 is TGTGCCAGCTCAGCCGGGACAGGGCCTCTCGAGCAGTACTTC. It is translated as CASSAGTGPLEQYF.

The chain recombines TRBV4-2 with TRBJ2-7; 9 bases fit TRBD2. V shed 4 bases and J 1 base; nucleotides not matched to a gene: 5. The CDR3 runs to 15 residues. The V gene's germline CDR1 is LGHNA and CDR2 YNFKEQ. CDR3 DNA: TGTGCCAGCAGCCCTAGCGGGGACGGGTCCTACGAGCAGTACTTC. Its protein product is CASSPSGDGSYEQYF.

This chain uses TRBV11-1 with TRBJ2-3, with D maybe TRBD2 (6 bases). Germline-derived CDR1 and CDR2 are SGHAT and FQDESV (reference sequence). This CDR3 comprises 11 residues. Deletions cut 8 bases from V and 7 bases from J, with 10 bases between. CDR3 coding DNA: TGTGCCAGCTCGCGGGATAATACGCAGTATTTT. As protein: CASSRDNTQYF.

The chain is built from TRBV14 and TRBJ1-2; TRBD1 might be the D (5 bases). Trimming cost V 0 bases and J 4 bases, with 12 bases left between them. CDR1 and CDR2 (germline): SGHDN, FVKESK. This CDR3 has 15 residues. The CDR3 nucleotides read TGTGCCAGCAGCCAAGATTTGGCAGGGATCTATGGCTACACCTTC. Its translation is CASSQDLAGIYGYTF.

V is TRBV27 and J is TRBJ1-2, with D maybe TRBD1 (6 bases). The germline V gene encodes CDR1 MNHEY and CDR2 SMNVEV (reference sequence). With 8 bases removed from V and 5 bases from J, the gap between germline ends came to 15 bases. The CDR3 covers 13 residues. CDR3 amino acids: CASGIPGQYGYTF. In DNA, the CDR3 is TGTGCCAGCGGAATCCCTGGACAGTATGGCTACACCTTC.

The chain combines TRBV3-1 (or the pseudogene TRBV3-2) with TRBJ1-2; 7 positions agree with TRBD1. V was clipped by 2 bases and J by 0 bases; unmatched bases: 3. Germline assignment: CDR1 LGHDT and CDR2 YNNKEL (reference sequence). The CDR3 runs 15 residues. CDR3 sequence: CASSQQQGANYGYTF. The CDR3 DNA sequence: TGTGCCAGCAGCCAACAGCAGGGGGCTAACTATGGCTACACCTTC.

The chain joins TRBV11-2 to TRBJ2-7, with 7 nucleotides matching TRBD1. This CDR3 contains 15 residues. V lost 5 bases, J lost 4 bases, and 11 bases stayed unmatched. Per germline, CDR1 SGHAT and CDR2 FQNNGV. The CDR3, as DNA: TGTGCCAGCAGCACGCCCCCCGGGACAGATTACGAGCAGTACTTC. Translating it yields CASSTPPGTDYEQYF.

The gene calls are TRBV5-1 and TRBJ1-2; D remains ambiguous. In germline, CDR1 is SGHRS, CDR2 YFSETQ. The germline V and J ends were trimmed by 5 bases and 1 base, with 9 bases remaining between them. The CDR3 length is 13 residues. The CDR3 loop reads CASRRDNNYGYTF. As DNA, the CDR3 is TGCGCCAGCAGGCGTGACAATAACTATGGCTACACCTTC.